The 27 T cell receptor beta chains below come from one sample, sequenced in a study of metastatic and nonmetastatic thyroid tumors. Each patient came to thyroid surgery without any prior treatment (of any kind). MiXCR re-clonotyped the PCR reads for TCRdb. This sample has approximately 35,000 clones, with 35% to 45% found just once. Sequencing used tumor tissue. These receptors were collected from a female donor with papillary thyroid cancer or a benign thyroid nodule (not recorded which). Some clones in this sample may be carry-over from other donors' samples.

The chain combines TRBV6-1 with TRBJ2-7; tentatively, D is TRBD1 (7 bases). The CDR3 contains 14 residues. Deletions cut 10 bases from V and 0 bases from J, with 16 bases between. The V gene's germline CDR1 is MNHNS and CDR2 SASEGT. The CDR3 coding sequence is TGTGCCACCTCCACGCGGGACAGCTCCTACGAGCAGTACTTC. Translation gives CATSTRDSSYEQYF.

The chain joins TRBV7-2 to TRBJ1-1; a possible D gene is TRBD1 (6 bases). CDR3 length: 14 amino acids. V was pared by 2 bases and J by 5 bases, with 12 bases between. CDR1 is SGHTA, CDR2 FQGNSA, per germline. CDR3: CASSLWGARTEAFF. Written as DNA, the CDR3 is TGTGCCAGCAGCTTATGGGGGGCGAGGACTGAAGCTTTCTTT. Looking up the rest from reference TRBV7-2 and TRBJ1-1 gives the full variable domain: GAGVSQSPSNKVTEKGKDVELRCDPISGHTALYWYRQSLGQGLEFLIYFQGNSAPDKSGLPSDRFSAERTGGSVSTLTIQRTQQEDSAVYLCASSLWGARTEAFFGQGTRLTVV.

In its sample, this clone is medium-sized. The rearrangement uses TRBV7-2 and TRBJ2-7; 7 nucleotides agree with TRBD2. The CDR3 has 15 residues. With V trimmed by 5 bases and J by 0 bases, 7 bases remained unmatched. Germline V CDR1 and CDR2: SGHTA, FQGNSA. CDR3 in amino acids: CASSPGGGFSYEQYF. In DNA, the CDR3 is TGTGCCAGCAGCCCGGGAGGAGGATTCTCCTACGAGCAGTACTTC.

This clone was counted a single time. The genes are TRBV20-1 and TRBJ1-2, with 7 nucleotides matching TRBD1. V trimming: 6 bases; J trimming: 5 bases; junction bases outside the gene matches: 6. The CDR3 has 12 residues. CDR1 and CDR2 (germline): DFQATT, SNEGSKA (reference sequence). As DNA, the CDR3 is TGCAGTGCAGGGGGCTTAAGATATGGCTACACCTTC. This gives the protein CSAGGLRYGYTF.

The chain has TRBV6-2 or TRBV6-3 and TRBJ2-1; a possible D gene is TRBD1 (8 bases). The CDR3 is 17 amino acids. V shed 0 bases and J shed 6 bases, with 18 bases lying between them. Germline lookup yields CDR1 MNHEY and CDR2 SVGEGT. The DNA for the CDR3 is TGTGCCAGCAGTTACTCGGGGGGGACAGGCCCCTTCAATGAGCAGTTCTTC. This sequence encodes CASSYSGGTGPFNEQFF.

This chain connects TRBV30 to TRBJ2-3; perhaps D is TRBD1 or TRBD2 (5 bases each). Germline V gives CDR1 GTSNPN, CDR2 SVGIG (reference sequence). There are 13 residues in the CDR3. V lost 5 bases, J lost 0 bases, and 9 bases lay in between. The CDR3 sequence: CAWHRDSTDTQYF. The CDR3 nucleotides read TGTGCCTGGCACCGGGACAGCACAGATACGCAGTATTTT.

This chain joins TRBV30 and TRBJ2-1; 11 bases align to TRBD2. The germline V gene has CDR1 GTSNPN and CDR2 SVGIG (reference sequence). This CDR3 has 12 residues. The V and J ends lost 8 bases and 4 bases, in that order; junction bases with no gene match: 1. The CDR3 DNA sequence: TGTGCCGGGACTAGCGGATACAATGAGCAGTTCTTC. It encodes CAGTSGYNEQFF.

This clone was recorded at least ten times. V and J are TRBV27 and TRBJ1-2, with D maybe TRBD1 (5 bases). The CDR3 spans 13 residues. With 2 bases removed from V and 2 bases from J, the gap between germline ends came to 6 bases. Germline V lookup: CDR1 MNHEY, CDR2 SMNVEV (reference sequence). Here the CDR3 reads CASSLRGNYGYTF. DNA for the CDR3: TGTGCCAGCAGTTTACGGGGCAACTATGGCTACACCTTC.

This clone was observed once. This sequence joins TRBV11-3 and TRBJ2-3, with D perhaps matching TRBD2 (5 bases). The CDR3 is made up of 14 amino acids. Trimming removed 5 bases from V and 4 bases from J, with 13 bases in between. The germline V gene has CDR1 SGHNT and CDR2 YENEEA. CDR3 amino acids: CASSPTRFSDTQYF. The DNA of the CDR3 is TGTGCCAGCAGCCCTACTAGATTTTCAGATACGCAGTATTTT.

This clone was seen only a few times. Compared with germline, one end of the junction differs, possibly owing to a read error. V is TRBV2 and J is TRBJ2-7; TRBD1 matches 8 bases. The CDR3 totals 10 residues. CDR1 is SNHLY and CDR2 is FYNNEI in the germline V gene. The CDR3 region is CASRGDRSHF. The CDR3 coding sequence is TGTGCCAGCAGGGGGGACAGGAGTCACTTC.

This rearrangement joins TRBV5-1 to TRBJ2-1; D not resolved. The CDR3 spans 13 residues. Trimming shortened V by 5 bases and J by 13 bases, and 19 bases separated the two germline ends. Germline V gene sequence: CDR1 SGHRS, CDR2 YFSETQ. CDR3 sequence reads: CASSSPGVPNQFF. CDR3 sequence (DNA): TGCGCCAGCAGTTCCCCCGGCGTGCCAAATCAGTTCTTC.

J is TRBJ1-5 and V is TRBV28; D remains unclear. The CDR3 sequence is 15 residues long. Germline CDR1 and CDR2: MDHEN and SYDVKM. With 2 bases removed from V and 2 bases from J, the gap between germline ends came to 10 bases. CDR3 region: CASSLTGMRNQPQHF. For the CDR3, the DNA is TGTGCCAGCAGTTTAACGGGGATGCGCAATCAGCCCCAGCATTTT.

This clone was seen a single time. The CDR3 coding sequence is TGTGCCAGCAGCTTGACACACCAAGAGACCCAGTACTTC. Its translation: CASSLTHQETQYF. This sequence joins TRBV11-1 and TRBJ2-5; D ambiguous. The CDR3 runs to 13 residues. The V end was cut by 3 bases, the J end by 0 bases, with 5 bases between. Germline lookup yields CDR1 SGHAT and CDR2 FQDESV (reference sequence).

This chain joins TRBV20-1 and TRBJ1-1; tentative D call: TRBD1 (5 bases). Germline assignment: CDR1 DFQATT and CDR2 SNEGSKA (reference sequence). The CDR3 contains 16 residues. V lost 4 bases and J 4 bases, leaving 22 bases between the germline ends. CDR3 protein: CSANSGTEYVGTEAFF. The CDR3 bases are TGCAGTGCTAACTCCGGGACGGAGTATGTAGGCACTGAAGCTTTCTTT.

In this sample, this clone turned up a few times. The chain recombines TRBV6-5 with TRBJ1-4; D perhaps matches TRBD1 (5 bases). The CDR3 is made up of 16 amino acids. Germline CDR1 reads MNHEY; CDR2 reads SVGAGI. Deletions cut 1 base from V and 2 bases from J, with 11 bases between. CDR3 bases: TGTGCCAGCAGTTACTTGACAGCCCCTACTAATGAAAAACTGTTTTTT. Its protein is CASSYLTAPTNEKLFF.

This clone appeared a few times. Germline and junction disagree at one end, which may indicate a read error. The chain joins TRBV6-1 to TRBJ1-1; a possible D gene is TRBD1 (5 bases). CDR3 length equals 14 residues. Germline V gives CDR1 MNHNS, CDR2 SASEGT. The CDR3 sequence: CASSLWQGDTEDFF. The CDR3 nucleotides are TGTGCCAGCAGTCTGTGGCAGGGCGACACTGAAGATTTCTTT.

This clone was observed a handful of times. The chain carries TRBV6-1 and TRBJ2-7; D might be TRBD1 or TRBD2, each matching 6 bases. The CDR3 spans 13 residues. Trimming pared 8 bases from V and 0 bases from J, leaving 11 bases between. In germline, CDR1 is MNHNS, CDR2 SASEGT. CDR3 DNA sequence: TGTGCCAGCGCGGGACACCCCTCCTACGAGCAGTACTTC. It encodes CASAGHPSYEQYF.

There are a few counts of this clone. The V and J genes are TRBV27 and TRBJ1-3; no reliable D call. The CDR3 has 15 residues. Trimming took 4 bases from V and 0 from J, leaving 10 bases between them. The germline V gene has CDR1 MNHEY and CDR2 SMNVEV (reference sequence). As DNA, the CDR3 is TGTGCCAGCAGTTCGAGGGCGTCCTCTGGAAACACCATATATTTT. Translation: CASSSRASSGNTIYF.

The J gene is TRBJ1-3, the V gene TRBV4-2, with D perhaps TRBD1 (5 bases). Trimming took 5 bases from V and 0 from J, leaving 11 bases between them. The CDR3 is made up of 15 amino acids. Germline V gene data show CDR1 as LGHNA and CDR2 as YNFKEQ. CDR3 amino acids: CASSSGTSSGNTIYF. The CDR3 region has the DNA TGTGCCAGCAGCTCCGGGACCTCCTCTGGAAACACCATATATTTT.

The CDR3 sequence is CASSFPGLAREQFF. In DNA, the CDR3 is TGTGCCAGCAGCTTTCCGGGACTAGCGCGTGAGCAGTTCTTC. This chain connects TRBV7-2 to TRBJ2-1; the match to TRBD2 covers 10 bases. The CDR3 runs 14 residues. Germline V gene data show CDR1 as SGHTA and CDR2 as FQGNSA. With V trimmed by 3 bases and J by 9 bases, 5 bases remained unmatched.

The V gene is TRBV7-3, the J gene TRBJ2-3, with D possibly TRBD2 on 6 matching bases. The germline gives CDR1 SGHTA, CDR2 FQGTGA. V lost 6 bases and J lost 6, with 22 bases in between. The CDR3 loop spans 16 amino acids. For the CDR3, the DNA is TGTGCCAGCAGGAGGAGCGGGCTGGTCGACACGGATACGCAGTATTTT. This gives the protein CASRRSGLVDTDTQYF. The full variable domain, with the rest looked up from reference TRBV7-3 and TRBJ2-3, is GAGVSQTPSNKVTEKGKYVELRCDPISGHTALYWYRQSLGQGPEFLIYFQGTGAADDSGLPNDRFFAVRPEGSVSTLKIQRTERGDSAVYLCASRRSGLVDTDTQYFGPGTRLTVL.

The CDR3 reads CSARSRTSGILNEQFF. Here the CDR3 DNA reads TGCAGTGCTCGATCCAGGACTAGCGGGATACTAAATGAGCAGTTCTTC. V and J are TRBV20-1 and TRBJ2-1, with TRBD2 matching over 12 bases. Germline loops: CDR1 DFQATT, CDR2 SNEGSKA (reference sequence). V trimming: 5 bases; J trimming: 7 bases; junction bases outside the gene matches: 12. The CDR3 length is 16 residues.

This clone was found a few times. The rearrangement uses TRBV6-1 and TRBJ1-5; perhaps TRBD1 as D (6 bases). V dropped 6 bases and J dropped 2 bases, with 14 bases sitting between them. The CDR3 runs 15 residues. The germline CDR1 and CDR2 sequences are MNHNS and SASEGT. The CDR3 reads CASSEEGGGNQPQHF. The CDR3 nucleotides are TGTGCCAGCAGCGAGGAGGGGGGGGGCAATCAGCCCCAGCATTTT.

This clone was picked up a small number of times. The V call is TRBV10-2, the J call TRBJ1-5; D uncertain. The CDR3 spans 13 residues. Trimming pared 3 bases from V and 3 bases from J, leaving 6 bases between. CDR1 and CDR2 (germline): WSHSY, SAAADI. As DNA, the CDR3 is TGCGCCAGCAGTGAAGGGTACAATCAGCCCCAGCATTTT. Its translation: CASSEGYNQPQHF.

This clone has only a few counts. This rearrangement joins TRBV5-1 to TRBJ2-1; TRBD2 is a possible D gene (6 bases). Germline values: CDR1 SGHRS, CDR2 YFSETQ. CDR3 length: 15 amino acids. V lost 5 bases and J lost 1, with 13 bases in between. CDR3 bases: TGCGCCAGCAGACCCTTAGCGGAATCCTACAATGAGCAGTTCTTC. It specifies CASRPLAESYNEQFF.

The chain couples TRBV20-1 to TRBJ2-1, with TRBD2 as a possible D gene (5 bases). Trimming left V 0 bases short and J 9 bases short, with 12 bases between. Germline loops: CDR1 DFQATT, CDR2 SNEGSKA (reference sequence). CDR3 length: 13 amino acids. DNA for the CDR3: TGCAGTGCTAGAGAAGTGGAGGTCGGTGAGCAGTTCTTC. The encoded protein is CSAREVEVGEQFF.

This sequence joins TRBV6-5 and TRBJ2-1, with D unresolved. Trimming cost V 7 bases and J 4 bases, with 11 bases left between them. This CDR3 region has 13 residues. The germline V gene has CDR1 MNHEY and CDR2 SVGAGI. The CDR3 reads CASNYFAYNEQFF. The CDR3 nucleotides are TGTGCCAGCAACTACTTCGCTTACAATGAGCAGTTCTTC.